These T cell receptor beta chains were read from a single sample in a study of OX40 agonist ivuxolimab in advanced cancers. Assay used: immunoSEQ multiplex PCR; TCRdb lists only in-frame clones, some missing. The data show tens of thousands of clones, roughly 84% seen once. Sequencing was performed on CD4+ or CD8+ T cells sorted from blood, taken in a trial of the OX40 agonist ivuxolimab. These receptors were obtained from an adult with an advanced solid tumor such as melanoma, head and neck, liver or kidney cancer. The conserved cysteine and the conserved F or W are not part of the CDR3 here. Where a row states a size, it is once, few, many or the class of an expanded clone; other rows omit it.

V gene: TRBV7-9; clone size: once; J gene: TRBJ1-6; CDR3 protein: ASSLAGQGASPLH
V gene: TRBV7-2; clone size: few; J gene: TRBJ2-7; CDR3 protein: ANSISGTPGEQY
V gene: TRBV18; clone size: NA; J gene: TRBJ2-5; CDR3 protein: ASSSTAGETQY
V gene: TRBV10-2; clone size: NA; J gene: TRBJ1-1; CDR3 protein: ATHGVGQGNTEAF
V gene: TRBV10-1; clone size: NA; J gene: TRBJ2-5; CDR3 protein: ASSSGGTQETQY
V gene: TRBV11-2; clone size: NA; J gene: TRBJ1-1; CDR3 protein: ASSSTRVSNTEAF
V gene: TRBV6-1; clone size: NA; J gene: TRBJ1-6; CDR3 protein: ASSWGVGNNSPLH
V gene: TRBV2; clone size: NA; J gene: TRBJ1-5; CDR3 protein: ASSDRGGQPQH
V gene: TRBV7-2; clone size: NA; J gene: TRBJ2-2; CDR3 protein: ASSLAGQNTGELF
V gene: TRBV6-1; clone size: NA; J gene: TRBJ2-7; CDR3 protein: ASTNQGQSYEQY